This T cell receptor (beta chain) was sequenced in a study of T cell changes during pregnancy in multiple sclerosis. J was trimmed by 9 bases and V by 1 base; bases with no gene match: 17. The CDR3 extends over 17 amino acids. Per germline, CDR1 MGHRA and CDR2 YSYEKL. Repertoires were generated with immunoSEQ multiplex PCR, while TCRdb's copy carries only in-frame clones and drops some. The table shows 89,000 or so clones, with about 91% occurring only once. The V gene is TRBV4-1, the J gene TRBJ1-1, with 7 positions matching TRBD1. The specimen comprised PBMCs, sampled in the first trimester of pregnancy. This TCR derives from a female donor in good health, serving as a control in a pregnancy study. Some clones in this sample may be carry-over from other donors' samples. In DNA form, the CDR3 reads TGCGCCAGCAGCCAAGGGGATGGGACAGTGCTGAGAAAACAAGCTTTCTTT. This sequence encodes CASSQGDGTVLRKQAFF.